This TCR beta chain was observed in a study of shared clonotypes between healthy human individuals. Study outcomes and limitations: Non-shared clonotypes had lower generation probabilities than clonotypes shared by all four sorted-subset donors. Sharing across a few donors was seen in roughly 5% of naive CD4 clonotypes.

Points on this clone: Antigen: not known. Additional DNA sequences in this sample encode the identical CDR3.

Germline CDR1 SGHRS, CDR2 YFSETQ. The junction had 4 bases not matched to a gene; V was cut back by 4 bases and J by 8 bases. The CDR3 is 14 amino acids. TCRdb's table, derived via immunoSEQ multiplex PCR, lists solely in-frame clones and lacks some. The data contain over a million clones, approximately 80% of them seen just once; the ten biggest clones take up under 0.8%. The CD4+ fraction was divided into a CD45RA+ naive subset and a CD45RA-negative memory subset. The source material was memory CD4+ T cells from PBMCs. Subset noted: CD45RA-negative fraction. The chain couples TRBV5-1 to TRBJ2-1, with 12 bases that match TRBD1. The TCR comes from a man younger than 35 in good health. Some clones in this sample may be carry-over from other donors' samples. The CDR3 coding sequence is TGCGCCAGCAGCCCGGGACAGGGGGCGGATGAGCAGTTCTTC. Its translation is CASSPGQGADEQFF.